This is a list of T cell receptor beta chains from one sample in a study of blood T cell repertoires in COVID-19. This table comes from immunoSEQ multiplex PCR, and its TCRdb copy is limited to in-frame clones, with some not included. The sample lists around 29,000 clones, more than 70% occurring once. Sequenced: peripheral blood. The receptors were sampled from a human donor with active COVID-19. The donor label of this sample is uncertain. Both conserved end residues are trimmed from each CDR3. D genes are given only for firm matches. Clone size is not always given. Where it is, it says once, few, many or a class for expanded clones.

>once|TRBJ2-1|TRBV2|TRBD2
ASSPPSSGGNKGERANEQF
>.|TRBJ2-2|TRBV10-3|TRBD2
AISGGLANSGELF
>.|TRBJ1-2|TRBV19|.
ASSIVSISGSYT
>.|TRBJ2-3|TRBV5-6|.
ASSLNGGGTDTQY
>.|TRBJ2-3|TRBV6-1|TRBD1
ASRLGTGTDTQY
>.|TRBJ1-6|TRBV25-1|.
ASSKGSSPLH
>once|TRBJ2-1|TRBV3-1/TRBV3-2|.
ASSQDRYNEQF
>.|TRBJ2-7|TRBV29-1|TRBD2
SVEDPSGGYEQY
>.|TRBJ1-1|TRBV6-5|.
ASSYATGREAF
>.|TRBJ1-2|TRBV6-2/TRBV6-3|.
ASSPRRAGSGY
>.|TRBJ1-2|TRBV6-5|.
ASSYRGIGYGYT
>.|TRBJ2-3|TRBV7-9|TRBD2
ASSPGLAGARTDTQY
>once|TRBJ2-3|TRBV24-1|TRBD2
ATSSSGGVNTQY
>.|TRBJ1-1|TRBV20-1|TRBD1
SAQPGQRAF
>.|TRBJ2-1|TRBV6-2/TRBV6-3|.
ASSYLDSSYNEQF
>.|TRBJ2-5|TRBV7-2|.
ASSFGETQY
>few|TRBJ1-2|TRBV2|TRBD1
ASRRGQNYGYT
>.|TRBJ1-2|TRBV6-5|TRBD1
ASSYSAGGEGYT
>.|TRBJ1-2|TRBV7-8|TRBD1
ASSLVTGGNGYT
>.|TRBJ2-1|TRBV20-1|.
SASIPGPLNEQF
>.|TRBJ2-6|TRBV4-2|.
ASSQDRERFSGANVLT
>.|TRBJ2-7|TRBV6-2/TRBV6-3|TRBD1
ASSPTGTASYEQY
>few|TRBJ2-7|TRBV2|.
ASSPMGYYEQY
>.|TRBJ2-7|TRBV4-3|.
ASSQVFQGGYEQY
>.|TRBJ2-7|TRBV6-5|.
ASSYLALVHEQY